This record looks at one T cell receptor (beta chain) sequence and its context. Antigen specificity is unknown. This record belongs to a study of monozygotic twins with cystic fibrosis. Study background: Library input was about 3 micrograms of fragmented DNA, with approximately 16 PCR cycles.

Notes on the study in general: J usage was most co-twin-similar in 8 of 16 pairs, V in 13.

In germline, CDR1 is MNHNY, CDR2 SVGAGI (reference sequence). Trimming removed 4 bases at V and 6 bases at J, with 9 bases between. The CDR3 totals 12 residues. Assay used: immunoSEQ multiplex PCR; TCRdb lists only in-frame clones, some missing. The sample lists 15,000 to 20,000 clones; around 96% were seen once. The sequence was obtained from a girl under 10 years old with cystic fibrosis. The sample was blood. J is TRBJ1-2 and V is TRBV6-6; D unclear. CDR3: CASSFTEDGYTF. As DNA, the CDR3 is TGTGCCAGCAGTTTCACGGAGGATGGCTACACCTTC.